The 18 T cell receptor beta chains below come from one sample, sequenced in a study of blood T cell repertoires in COVID-19. Generated by immunoSEQ multiplex PCR, the TCRdb table keeps only in-frame clones and is missing some. The top ten clones hold about 10% of a sample with roughly 250,000 clones, approximately 86% of them seen once. Sequencing used peripheral blood. The receptors come from a man aged 35 to 55 who had recovered from COVID-19.

The chain has TRBV11-2 and TRBJ1-3; possibly TRBD1 for D (6 bases). Germline values: CDR1 SGHAT, CDR2 FQNNGV. The CDR3 is 13 amino acids. V lost 5 bases, J lost 8 bases, and 13 bases lay in between. As DNA, the CDR3 is TGTGCCAGCAGCGCTTCAGGGGCATACACCATATATTTT. Translated: CASSASGAYTIYF. The full variable domain, its missing parts supplied by reference TRBV11-2 and TRBJ1-3, is EAGVAQSPRYKIIEKRQSVAFWCNPISGHATLYWYQQILGQGPKLLIQFQNNGVVDDSQLPKDRFSAERLKGVDSTLKIQPAKLEDSAVYLCASSASGAYTIYFGEGSWLTVV.

The chain joins TRBV3-1 (or the pseudogene TRBV3-2) to TRBJ2-3; unclear D gene. Trimming shortened V by 6 bases and J by 2 bases, and 12 bases separated the two germline ends. CDR3 length: 14 residues. Germline V lookup: CDR1 LGHDT, CDR2 YNNKEL (reference sequence). The chain's CDR3 is CASRGAYITDTQYF. The CDR3 nucleotides are TGTGCCAGCAGGGGCGCCTATATCACAGATACGCAGTATTTT.

This chain links TRBV7-6 with TRBJ1-4; D gene unclear. This CDR3 is 14 amino acids long. Germline assignment: CDR1 SGHVS and CDR2 FNYEAQ. The ends were cut back, 4 bases at V and 3 bases at J, with 9 bases in the middle. CDR3 protein: CASSSLVANEKLFF. Here the CDR3 DNA reads TGTGCCAGCAGCTCCCTTGTCGCTAATGAAAAACTGTTTTTT. Full variable domain (outside the CDR3, taken from reference TRBV7-6 and TRBJ1-4): GAGVSQSPRYKVTKRGQDVALRCDPISGHVSLYWYRQALGQGPEFLTYFNYEAQQDKSGLPNDRFSAERPEGSISTLTIQRTEQRDSAMYRCASSSLVANEKLFFGSGTQLSVL.

The chain has TRBV18 and TRBJ2-1, with 7 bases aligning to TRBD1. This CDR3 region has 14 residues. Germline V CDR1 and CDR2: KGHSH, LQKENI. V lost 0 bases, J lost 9 bases, and 5 bases stayed unmatched. DNA of the CDR3: TGTGCCAGCTCACCACCCCGGGACAGCGGTGAGCAGTTCTTC. It is translated as CASSPPRDSGEQFF. The full variable domain, its missing parts supplied by reference TRBV18 and TRBJ2-1, is NAGVMQNPRHLVRRRGQEARLRCSPMKGHSHVYWYRQLPEEGLKFMVYLQKENIIDESGMPKERFSAEFPKEGPSILRIQQVVRGDSAAYFCASSPPRDSGEQFFGPGTRLTVL.

The chain employs TRBV19 and TRBJ2-1; 7 bases line up with TRBD1. Germline trimming cut 5 bases from V and 0 bases from J; bases unmatched to any gene: 7. Looked up from germline, CDR1 is LNHDA and CDR2 is SQIVND (reference sequence). The CDR3 contains 16 residues. The CDR3 DNA reads TGTGCCAGTAGTCGATTCGGGACAGCCTCCTACAATGAGCAGTTCTTC. It is translated as CASSRFGTASYNEQFF.

The chain carries TRBV14 and TRBJ2-3, with 7 bases that match TRBD2. The V segment lost 1 base and the J segment 7 bases; nucleotides outside the gene matches: 8. Germline lookup yields CDR1 SGHDN and CDR2 FVKESK. The CDR3 is made up of 15 amino acids. The CDR3 spells CASSQAGTTRHTQYF. In nucleotides, the CDR3 is TGTGCCAGCAGCCAAGCCGGGACTACCCGACATACGCAGTATTTT.

V is TRBV24-1 and J is TRBJ2-6; weak D call: TRBD1 (5 bases). This CDR3 is built from 20 residues. From germline, CDR1 is KGHDR and CDR2 SFDVKD. V lost 4 bases, J lost 0 bases, and 21 bases lay in between. CDR3 sequence reads: CATSEPRGQKFSSGANVLTF. Here the CDR3 DNA reads TGTGCCACCAGTGAGCCCCGTGGACAAAAGTTTTCCTCTGGGGCCAACGTCCTGACTTTC.

V usage is TRBV4-1 and J usage is TRBJ1-1; D uncertain. The CDR3 extends over 16 amino acids. The V and J ends lost 1 base and 1 base respectively, with 13 bases between them. The germline V gene encodes CDR1 MGHRA and CDR2 YSYEKL. CDR3 nucleotides: TGCGCCAGCAGCCAAGTAGCGGCCCCGGGGAACACTGAAGCTTTCTTT. This sequence encodes CASSQVAAPGNTEAFF.

The chain recombines TRBV5-8 with TRBJ2-5; 9 bases fit TRBD1. V lost 4 bases to trimming and J lost 1 base; unmatched junction nucleotides: 5. Germline-derived CDR1 and CDR2 are SGHTS and YDEGEE. The CDR3 extends over 15 amino acids. In DNA, the CDR3 is TGTGCCAGCAGCGGTAACAGGGGGCCCCAAGAGACCCAGTACTTC. Residues: CASSGNRGPQETQYF.

J is TRBJ2-7 and V is TRBV6-5; the D gene is possibly TRBD1 (6 bases). The CDR3 is 13 amino acids. The V gene lost 8 bases and the J gene lost 2 bases, with 13 bases spanning the gap. Germline CDR1 and CDR2: MNHEY and SVGAGI. The CDR3 is CASSDRSPYEQYF. CDR3 bases: TGTGCCAGCTCCGACAGGAGCCCCTACGAGCAGTACTTC.

The genes are TRBV12-3 or TRBV12-4 and TRBJ2-3; D remains unclear. CDR3 length equals 11 residues. V lost 6 bases and J 5 bases, leaving 6 bases between the germline ends. The CDR3 bases are TGTGCCAGCAGCCTAGTAGATACGCAGTATTTT. Translation: CASSLVDTQYF.

Comments on this clone: This sample also contains other DNA sequences that code for the same CDR3. V and J are TRBV12-3 or TRBV12-4 and TRBJ2-2, with D tentatively TRBD2 (5 bases). This CDR3 comprises 11 residues. V dropped 6 bases and J dropped 8 bases, with 7 bases sitting between them. CDR3 bases: TGTGCCAGCAGGAGGGCGGGGGAGCTGTTTTTT. Protein product: CASRRAGELFF.

This clone was observed a handful of times. The genes are TRBV6-6 and TRBJ1-6; TRBD1 agrees at 9 bases. The CDR3 runs to 13 residues. Germline V CDR1 and CDR2: MNHNY, SVGAGI (reference sequence). With V trimmed by 11 bases and J by 7 bases, 6 bases remained unmatched. The CDR3 region has the DNA TGTGCCGCCTCTGGGACAGGGAATTCACCCCTCCACTTT. Translating gives CAASGTGNSPLHF.

The rearrangement links TRBV4-3 to TRBJ2-7; 9 bases fit TRBD2. CDR1 and CDR2 from the germline V gene are LGHNA and YSLEER. The CDR3 consists of 15 residues. V lost 3 bases, J lost 0 bases, and 3 bases stayed unmatched. The CDR3 nucleotides are TGCGCCAGCAGCCAGAATAGCGGGAGCTCCTACGAGCAGTACTTC. Translating it yields CASSQNSGSSYEQYF.

The chain is built from TRBV2 and TRBJ1-3, with no clear D. CDR1 and CDR2 from the germline V gene are SNHLY and FYNNEI. Trimming shortened V by 4 bases and J by 3 bases, and 16 bases separated the two germline ends. CDR3 size: 16 residues. The DNA for the CDR3 is TGTGCCAGCAGTGTTTCTTTTACAGTACATGGAAACACCATATATTTT. This codes for CASSVSFTVHGNTIYF.

The chain couples TRBV19 to TRBJ1-6; TRBD1 aligns across 7 bases. CDR1 is LNHDA and CDR2 is SQIVND in the germline V gene (reference sequence). J lost 3 bases, V lost 8 bases, and 4 bases had no gene match. This CDR3 spans 14 amino acids. The CDR3 spells CASSHRGYNSPLHF. In nucleotides, the CDR3 is TGTGCCAGTTCCCACAGGGGCTATAATTCACCCCTCCACTTT.

The chain has TRBV2 and TRBJ2-1, with 9 bases lining up with TRBD2. This CDR3 region has 15 residues. Germline V gene data show CDR1 as SNHLY and CDR2 as FYNNEI. Trimming cost V 4 bases and J 3 bases; bases outside gene matches: 4. For the CDR3, the DNA is TGTGCCAGCAGTGTGAGCGGGAGGATCTACAATGAGCAGTTCTTC. This translates into CASSVSGRIYNEQFF.

The chain carries TRBV19 and TRBJ1-5, with D possibly TRBD1 on 5 matching bases. V gave up 7 bases and J gave up 7 bases, with 14 bases separating them. Germline CDR1 reads LNHDA; CDR2 reads SQIVND (reference sequence). This CDR3 contains 13 residues. Here the CDR3 reads CASTWGGGQPQHF. The CDR3 coding sequence is TGTGCCAGTACCTGGGGGGGTGGGCAGCCCCAGCATTTT.